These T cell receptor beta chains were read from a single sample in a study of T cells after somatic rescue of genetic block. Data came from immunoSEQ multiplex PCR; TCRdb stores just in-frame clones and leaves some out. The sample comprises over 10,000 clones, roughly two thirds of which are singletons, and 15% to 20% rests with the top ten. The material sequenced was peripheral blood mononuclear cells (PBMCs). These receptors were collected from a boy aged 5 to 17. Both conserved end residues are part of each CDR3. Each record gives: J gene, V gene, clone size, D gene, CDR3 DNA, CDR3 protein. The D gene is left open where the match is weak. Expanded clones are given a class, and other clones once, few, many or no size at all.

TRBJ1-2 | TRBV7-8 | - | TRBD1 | TGTGCCAGCAGCTTAGCTGTACGGGACAGCGGCTATGGCTACACCTTC | CASSLAVRDSGYGYTF
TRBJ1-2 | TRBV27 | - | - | TGTGCCAGCAGTTTAATCGGGGGGTTCTATGGCTACACCTTC | CASSLIGGFYGYTF
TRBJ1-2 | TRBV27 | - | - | TGTGCCAGCAGTTGGGGCAGGGACCCTAACTATGGCTACACCTTC | CASSWGRDPNYGYTF
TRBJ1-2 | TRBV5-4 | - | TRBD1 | TGTGCCAGCAGCTTGGCCGGGAGGACAGGGGAGGGCTACACCTTC | CASSLAGRTGEGYTF
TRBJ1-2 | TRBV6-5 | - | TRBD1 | TGTGCCAGGAGGACAGGGAACTATGGCTACACCTTC | CARRTGNYGYTF
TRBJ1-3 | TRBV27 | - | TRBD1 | TGTGCCAGCAGCCCTTTAGGACAGGGGGGGGGAAACACCATATATTTT | CASSPLGQGGGNTIYF
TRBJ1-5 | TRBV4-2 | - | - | TGTGCCAGCAGCCAAGACCTGGGGGGTGGCCAGCCCCAGCATTTT | CASSQDLGGGQPQHF
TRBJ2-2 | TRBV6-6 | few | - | TGTGCCAGCAGGCCTCGACAGGTCGGGGAGCTGTTTTTT | CASRPRQVGELFF
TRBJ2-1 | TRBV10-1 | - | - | TGCGCCAGCAGCCCCGATCGATCGAACGTCTACAATGAGCAGTTCTTC | CASSPDRSNVYNEQFF
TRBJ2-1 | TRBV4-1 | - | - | TGCGCCAGCAGCCAAGATCTAGGGAACAATGAGCAGTTCTTC | CASSQDLGNNEQFF
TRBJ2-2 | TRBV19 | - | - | TGTGCCAGTAGAAATAGACCAGGGTACACCGGGGAGCTGTTTTTT | CASRNRPGYTGELFF
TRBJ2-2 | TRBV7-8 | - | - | TGTGCCAGCAGCTTAGCCTGGGGCGCAGAAAACACCGGGGAGCTGTTTTTT | CASSLAWGAENTGELFF
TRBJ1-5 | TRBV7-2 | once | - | TGTGCCAGCAGCTTAGTGGGCAGGGTTAGCAATCAGCCCCAGCATTTT | CASSLVGRVSNQPQHF
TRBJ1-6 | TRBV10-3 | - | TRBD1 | TGTGCCATCAGTCCCACAGGGGCGAATTCACCCCTCCACTTT | CAISPTGANSPLHF
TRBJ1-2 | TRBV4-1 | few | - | TGCGCCAGCACCCAAGTAGTAGGACAGAACTATGGCTACACCTTC | CASTQVVGQNYGYTF